Listed here are 13 T cell receptor beta chains from one sample, sequenced in a study of cytotoxic CD8 clonotypes in ibrutinib-treated CLL. Clones were sequenced by immunoSEQ multiplex PCR, and TCRdb holds only the in-frame ones, with some missing. The sample lists 110,000 to 150,000 clones, about 80% occurring once. This material consisted of PBMCs, taken after 12 months of ibrutinib treatment. The receptors originated from a human donor with chronic lymphocytic leukemia.

The chain combines TRBV18 with TRBJ2-1; TRBD2 matches at 8 bases. The CDR3 length is 17 residues. Germline lookup yields CDR1 KGHSH and CDR2 LQKENI. V gave up 2 bases and J gave up 8 bases; unmatched junction bases: 14. CDR3 bases: TGTGCCAGCTCACCAACGTGGGCTTTCGGGAGGGCCGATGAGCAGTTCTTC. Translation gives CASSPTWAFGRADEQFF.

This clone was observed at least ten times. Different DNA sequences within this sample yield the same CDR3. The chain is built from TRBV15 and TRBJ2-5; 7 bases align to TRBD2. The CDR3 contains 13 residues. J was trimmed by 4 bases and V by 4 bases; bases with no gene match: 3. CDR1 is LNHNV, CDR2 YYDKDF, per germline (reference sequence). The CDR3 region is CATSKIAGETQYF. The CDR3 DNA sequence: TGTGCCACCAGCAAAATAGCGGGAGAGACCCAGTACTTC.

The chain employs TRBV29-1 and TRBJ2-1; 9 bases line up with TRBD1. The CDR3 is 18 residues long. V lost 5 bases, J lost 3 bases, and 17 bases stayed unmatched. Germline CDR1 SQVTM, CDR2 ANQGSEA. The CDR3 loop is CSVKRTGGPINFYNEQFF. The CDR3 DNA follows: TGCAGCGTTAAGAGAACAGGGGGCCCCATCAATTTCTACAATGAGCAGTTCTTC.

J is TRBJ1-1 and V is TRBV11-2; no clear D. Germline assignment: CDR1 SGHAT and CDR2 FQNNGV. The CDR3 sequence is 16 residues long. V lost 5 bases and J lost 0, with 16 bases in between. Here the CDR3 DNA reads TGTGCCAGCAGCCGGCCCCTGGGAGAAATGAACACTGAAGCTTTCTTT. Its translation: CASSRPLGEMNTEAFF. Filled out from reference TRBV11-2 and TRBJ1-1, the complete variable domain reads EAGVAQSPRYKIIEKRQSVAFWCNPISGHATLYWYQQILGQGPKLLIQFQNNGVVDDSQLPKDRFSAERLKGVDSTLKIQPAKLEDSAVYLCASSRPLGEMNTEAFFGQGTRLTVV.

The chain couples TRBV7-2 to TRBJ2-1, with a possible D match to TRBD2 (6 bases). This CDR3 has 19 residues. The V and J ends lost 4 bases and 2 bases respectively, with 24 bases between them. Germline V gene data show CDR1 as SGHTA and CDR2 as FQGNSA. The CDR3 reads CASSSGGGYHEQAYNEQFF. For the CDR3, the DNA is TGTGCCAGCAGCTCTGGGGGAGGATATCACGAGCAAGCCTACAATGAGCAGTTCTTC.

This chain connects TRBV4-1 to TRBJ2-3; D is uncertain. This CDR3 has 12 residues. From germline, CDR1 is MGHRA and CDR2 YSYEKL. Between the trimmed V and J ends, which lost 4 bases and 4 bases, there was a span of 6 bases. The CDR3 loop reads CASSRRSDTQYF. For the CDR3, the DNA is TGCGCCAGCAGCCGCCGATCAGATACGCAGTATTTT.

This rearrangement joins TRBV28 to TRBJ2-7; the D is unclear. With 2 bases removed from V and 0 bases from J, the gap between germline ends came to 14 bases. The V gene's germline CDR1 is MDHEN and CDR2 SYDVKM. The CDR3 runs 16 residues. The CDR3 DNA reads as TGTGCCAGCAGTTTAAGTTCTTGGAAGAGCTCCTACGAGCAGTACTTC. Translating gives CASSLSSWKSSYEQYF.

This clone was detected only once. This chain uses TRBV14 with TRBJ2-7, with D perhaps being TRBD1 or TRBD2 (5 bases each). Germline CDR1 reads SGHDN; CDR2 reads FVKESK. This CDR3 is 17 amino acids long. V was clipped by 4 bases and J by 1 base, with 20 bases between them. CDR3 DNA sequence: TGTGCCAGCAGCCGAAGTAGGGAGATGGGGCGGTCCTACGAGCAGTACTTC. Its protein product is CASSRSREMGRSYEQYF.

The rearrangement links TRBV6-6 to TRBJ1-4; perhaps TRBD1 as D (6 bases). Per the germline V gene, CDR1 is MNHNY and CDR2 is SVGAGI (reference sequence). The CDR3 extends over 14 amino acids. With 5 bases removed from V and 6 bases from J, the gap between germline ends came to 13 bases. The CDR3 DNA sequence: TGTGCCAGCAGTAAAGGACAGTGGGATGAAAAACTGTTTTTT. Its protein product is CASSKGQWDEKLFF.

This chain uses TRBV7-2 with TRBJ2-5, with D possibly being TRBD1 (6 bases). CDR1 SGHTA and CDR2 FQGNSA come from the germline V gene. The CDR3 totals 15 residues. V lost 5 bases, J lost 0 bases, and 13 bases lay in between. The CDR3 coding sequence is TGTGCCAGCAGCCCCTGGGGGACAAACCAAGAGACCCAGTACTTC. Translating it yields CASSPWGTNQETQYF.

The chain carries TRBV29-1 and TRBJ2-7; 8 nucleotides line up with TRBD2. This CDR3 has 13 amino acids. From germline, CDR1 is SQVTM and CDR2 ANQGSEA. The ends lost 7 bases at V and 5 bases at J; junction bases unmatched: 10. In nucleotides, the CDR3 is TGCAGCGCATACGGGACTAGACCCCACGAGCAGTACTTC. It is translated as CSAYGTRPHEQYF.

The chain employs TRBV11-3 and TRBJ2-4; 11 bases map to TRBD1. The CDR3 is made up of 18 amino acids. The germline gives CDR1 SGHNT, CDR2 YENEEA. V was clipped by 6 bases and J by 0 bases; unmatched bases: 10. This CDR3 is CASSYRDRGRLAKNIQYF. CDR3 DNA sequence: TGTGCCAGCAGTTACCGGGACAGGGGGAGGCTAGCCAAAAACATTCAGTACTTC. The full variable domain, with the rest looked up from reference TRBV11-3 and TRBJ2-4, is EAGVVQSPRYKIIEKKQPVAFWCNPISGHNTLYWYLQNLGQGPELLIRYENEEAVDDSQLPKDRFSAERLKGVDSTLKIQPAELGDSAVYLCASSYRDRGRLAKNIQYFGAGTRLSVL.

The gene calls are TRBV2 and TRBJ2-1; the match to TRBD2 covers 11 bases. V gave up 4 bases and J gave up 8 bases; unmatched junction bases: 10. There are 16 residues in the CDR3. Germline V gene sequence: CDR1 SNHLY, CDR2 FYNNEI. This CDR3 is CASSGFSGRAPHEQFF. CDR3 nucleotides: TGTGCCAGCAGTGGGTTTAGCGGGAGGGCCCCCCATGAGCAGTTCTTC.